The rows below give T cell receptor beta chains drawn from one sample of a study of cytotoxic CD8 clonotypes in ibrutinib-treated CLL. Repertoires were generated with immunoSEQ multiplex PCR, while TCRdb's copy carries only in-frame clones and drops some. The sample shows about 50,000 clones, less than 85% of them seen only once. This specimen was PBMCs, taken after 24 months of ibrutinib treatment. Receptors originate from a human donor with chronic lymphocytic leukemia. Each CDR3 is given with its conserved first and last residue. D genes are given only for firm matches. Clone size is shown for a subset of rows, as once, few, many or a class of expanded clone.

TRBJ2-7,-,-,TRBV7-9,TGTGCCAGCAGCTTAATTGGGCCCCTCTACGAGCAGTACTTC,CASSLIGPLYEQYF
TRBJ1-5,-,TRBD1,TRBV6-8,TGTGCCAGCACCATCGACAGGGGGTTGAATCAGCCCCAGCATTTT,CASTIDRGLNQPQHF
TRBJ1-2,once,-,TRBV6-5,TGTGCCAGCAGATGGGACTGGGGCTACACCTTC,CASRWDWGYTF
TRBJ1-1,-,-,TRBV4-3,TGCGCCAGCAGCCAAGTCCCTACCACTGAAGCTTTCTTT,CASSQVPTTEAFF
TRBJ2-3,-,-,TRBV28,TGTGCCAGCAGTACCCGTAACACAGATACGCAGTATTTT,CASSTRNTDTQYF
TRBJ2-2,-,TRBD2,TRBV19,TGTGCCAGTAGAGGGGAGCGGGACGGTACCGGGGAGCTGTTTTTT,CASRGERDGTGELFF
TRBJ2-7,-,TRBD2,TRBV18,TGTGCCAGCTCACCACTTTTTGGACTAGCGGGCTACGAGCAGTACTTC,CASSPLFGLAGYEQYF
TRBJ2-7,-,TRBD1,TRBV6-1,TGTGCCAGCAGTGAAGGGGGACAGCTCTACGAGCAGTACTTC,CASSEGGQLYEQYF
TRBJ2-5,-,-,TRBV10-3,TGTGCCATCAGTGAATCCCAAGAGACCCAGTACTTC,CAISESQETQYF
TRBJ1-4,-,-,TRBV6-1,TGTGCCAGCAGTTCTTTGCGGGGGCCGGGTGAAAAACTGTTTTTT,CASSSLRGPGEKLFF
TRBJ1-3,-,TRBD1,TRBV4-2,TGTGCCAGCAGCCCCCAACCCGGGACAGGGGACTCTGGAAACACCATATATTTT,CASSPQPGTGDSGNTIYF
TRBJ1-5,few,-,TRBV27,TGTGCCAGCAGCCCCTCAGGGTACAATCAGCCCCAGCATTTT,CASSPSGYNQPQHF
TRBJ2-3,once,TRBD2,TRBV5-1,TGCGCCAGCCAGGGACTAGCGGGACCAGATACGCAGTATTTT,CASQGLAGPDTQYF
TRBJ2-7,-,-,TRBV6-5,TGTGCCAGCAGTTACGGTCGGGGACTCACCTACGAGCAGTACTTC,CASSYGRGLTYEQYF
TRBJ2-2,-,-,TRBV2,TGTGCCAGCAGTCCCCTTCGAAGGCGAGGGGATAACACCGGGGAGCTGTTTTTT,CASSPLRRRGDNTGELFF
TRBJ2-7,-,-,TRBV4-1,TGCGCCAGCAGCCAATGGGGGAAACAGGGATCCCCCTACGAGCAGTACTTC,CASSQWGKQGSPYEQYF
TRBJ2-2,-,-,TRBV7-9,TGTGCCAGCAGCTTATCATGGGGATCCGGGGAGCTGTTTTTT,CASSLSWGSGELFF
TRBJ1-3,few,-,TRBV14,TGTGCCAGCAGCCAATCGGGCAGAACGACTGGAAACACCATATATTTT,CASSQSGRTTGNTIYF
TRBJ2-3,-,TRBD2,TRBV9,TGTGCCAGCAGCGTAGTGGCTAGCGGGAGGGATACGCAGTATTTT,CASSVVASGRDTQYF
TRBJ1-3,-,-,TRBV5-1,TGCGCCAGCGCAGAGGGCTCAGGAAACACCATATATTTT,CASAEGSGNTIYF
TRBJ1-4,many,-,TRBV27,TGTGCCAGCAGGCCACGGGGGGCTTACGAAAAACTGTTTTTT,CASRPRGAYEKLFF
TRBJ2-7,-,TRBD2,TRBV27,TGTGCCAGCAGTCCTACTAGCGGGAGAGTCGAGCAGTACTTC,CASSPTSGRVEQYF